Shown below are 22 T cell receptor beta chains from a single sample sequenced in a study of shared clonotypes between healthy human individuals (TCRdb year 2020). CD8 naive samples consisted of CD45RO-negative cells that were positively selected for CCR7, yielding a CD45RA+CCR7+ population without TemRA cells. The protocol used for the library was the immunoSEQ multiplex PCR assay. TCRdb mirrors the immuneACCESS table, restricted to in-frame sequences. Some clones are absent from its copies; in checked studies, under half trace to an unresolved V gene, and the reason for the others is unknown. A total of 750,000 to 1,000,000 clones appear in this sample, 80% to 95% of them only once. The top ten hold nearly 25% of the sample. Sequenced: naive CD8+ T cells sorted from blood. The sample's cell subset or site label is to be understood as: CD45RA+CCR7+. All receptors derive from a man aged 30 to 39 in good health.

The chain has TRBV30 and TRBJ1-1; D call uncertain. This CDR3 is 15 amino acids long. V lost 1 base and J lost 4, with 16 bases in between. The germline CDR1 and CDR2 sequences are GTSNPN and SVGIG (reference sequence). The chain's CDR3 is CAWSAPPAVGTEAFF. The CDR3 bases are TGTGCCTGGAGTGCCCCCCCGGCGGTAGGCACTGAAGCTTTCTTT.

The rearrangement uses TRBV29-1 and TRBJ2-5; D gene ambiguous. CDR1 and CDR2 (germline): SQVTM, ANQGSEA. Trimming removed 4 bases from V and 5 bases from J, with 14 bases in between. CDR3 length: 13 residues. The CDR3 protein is CSVVDWGTETQYF. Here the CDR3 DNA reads TGCAGCGTTGTGGATTGGGGTACGGAGACCCAGTACTTC.

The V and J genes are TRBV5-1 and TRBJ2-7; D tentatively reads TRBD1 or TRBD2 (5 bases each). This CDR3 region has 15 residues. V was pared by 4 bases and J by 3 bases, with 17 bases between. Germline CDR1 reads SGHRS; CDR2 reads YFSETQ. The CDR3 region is CASSGNRDGLYEQYF. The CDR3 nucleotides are TGCGCCAGCAGCGGAAACCGGGACGGTCTCTACGAGCAGTACTTC.

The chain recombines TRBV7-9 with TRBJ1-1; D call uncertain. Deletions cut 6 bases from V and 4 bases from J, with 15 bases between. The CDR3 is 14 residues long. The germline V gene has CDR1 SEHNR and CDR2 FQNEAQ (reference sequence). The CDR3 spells CASRSGSSGTEAFF. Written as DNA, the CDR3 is TGTGCCAGCAGATCAGGTTCATCCGGCACTGAAGCTTTCTTT.

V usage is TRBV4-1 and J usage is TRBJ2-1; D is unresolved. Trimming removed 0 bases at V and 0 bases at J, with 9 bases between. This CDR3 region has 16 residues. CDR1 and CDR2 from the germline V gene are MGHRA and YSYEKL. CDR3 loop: CASSQDLSYSYNEQFF. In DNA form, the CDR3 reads TGCGCCAGCAGCCAAGATCTCAGTTACTCCTACAATGAGCAGTTCTTC.

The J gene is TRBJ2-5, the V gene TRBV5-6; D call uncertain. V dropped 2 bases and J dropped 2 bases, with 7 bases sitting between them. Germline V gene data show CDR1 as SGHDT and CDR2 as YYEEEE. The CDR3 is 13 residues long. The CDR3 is CASSFFGQETQYF. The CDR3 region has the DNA TGTGCCAGCAGCTTTTTCGGTCAAGAGACCCAGTACTTC.

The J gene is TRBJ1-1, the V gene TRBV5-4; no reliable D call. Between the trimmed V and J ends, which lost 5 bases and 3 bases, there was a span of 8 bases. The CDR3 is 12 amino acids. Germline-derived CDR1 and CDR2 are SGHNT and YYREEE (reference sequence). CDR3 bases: TGTGCCAGCAGAAAGTATGACACTGAAGCTTTCTTT. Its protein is CASRKYDTEAFF.

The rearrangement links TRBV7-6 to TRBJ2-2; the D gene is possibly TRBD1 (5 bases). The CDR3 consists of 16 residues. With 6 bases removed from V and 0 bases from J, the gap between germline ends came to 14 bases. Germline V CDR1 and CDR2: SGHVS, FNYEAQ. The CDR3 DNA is TGTGCCAGCAGATTAAGGGGCTACCCGAACACCGGGGAGCTGTTTTTT. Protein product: CASRLRGYPNTGELFF.

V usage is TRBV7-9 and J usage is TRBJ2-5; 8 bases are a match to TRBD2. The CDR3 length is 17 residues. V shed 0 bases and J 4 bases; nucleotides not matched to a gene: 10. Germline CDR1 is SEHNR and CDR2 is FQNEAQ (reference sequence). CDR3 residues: CASSLATSGLFLETQYF. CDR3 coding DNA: TGTGCCAGCAGCTTAGCTACTAGCGGCCTATTTTTAGAGACCCAGTACTTC. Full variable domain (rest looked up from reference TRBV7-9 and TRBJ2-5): DTGVSQNPRHKITKRGQNVTFRCDPISEHNRLYWYRQTLGQGPEFLTYFQNEAQLEKSRLLSDRFSAERPKGSFSTLEIQRTEQGDSAMYLCASSLATSGLFLETQYFGPGTRLLVL.

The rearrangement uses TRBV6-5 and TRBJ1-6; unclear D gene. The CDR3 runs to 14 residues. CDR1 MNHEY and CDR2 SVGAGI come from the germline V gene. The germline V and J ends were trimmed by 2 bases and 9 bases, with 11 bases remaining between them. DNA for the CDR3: TGTGCCAGCAGTTACCCCGATTGGAGTTCACCCCTCCACTTT. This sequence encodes CASSYPDWSSPLHF.

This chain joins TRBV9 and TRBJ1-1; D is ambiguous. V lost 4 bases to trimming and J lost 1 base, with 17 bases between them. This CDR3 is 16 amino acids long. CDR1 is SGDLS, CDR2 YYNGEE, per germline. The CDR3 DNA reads TGTGCCAGCAGCCCTCGGACTCACCCCGGGAACACTGAAGCTTTCTTT. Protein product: CASSPRTHPGNTEAFF.

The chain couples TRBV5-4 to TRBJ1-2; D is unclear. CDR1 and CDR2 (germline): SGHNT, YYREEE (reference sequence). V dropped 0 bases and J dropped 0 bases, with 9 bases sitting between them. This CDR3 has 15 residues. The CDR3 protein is CASSLASYTNYGYTF. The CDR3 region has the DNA TGTGCCAGCAGCTTGGCCTCTTACACTAACTATGGCTACACCTTC. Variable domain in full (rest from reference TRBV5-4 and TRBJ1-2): ETGVTQSPTHLIKTRGQQVTLRCSSQSGHNTVSWYQQALGQGPQFIFQYYREEENGRGNFPPRFSGLQFPNYSSELNVNALELDDSALYLCASSLASYTNYGYTFGSGTRLTVV.

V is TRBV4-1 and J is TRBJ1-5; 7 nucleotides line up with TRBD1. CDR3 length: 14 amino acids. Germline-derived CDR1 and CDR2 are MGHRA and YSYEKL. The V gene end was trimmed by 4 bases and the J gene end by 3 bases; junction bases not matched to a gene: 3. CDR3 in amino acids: CASSPDRDNQPQHF. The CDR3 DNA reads TGCGCCAGCAGCCCCGACAGGGACAATCAGCCCCAGCATTTT.

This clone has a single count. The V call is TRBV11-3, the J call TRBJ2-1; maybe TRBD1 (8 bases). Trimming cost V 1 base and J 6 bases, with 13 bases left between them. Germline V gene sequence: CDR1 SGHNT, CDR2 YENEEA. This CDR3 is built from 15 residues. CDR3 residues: CASSLAQGGSNEQFF. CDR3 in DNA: TGTGCCAGCAGCTTAGCACAGGGGGGGAGCAATGAGCAGTTCTTC.

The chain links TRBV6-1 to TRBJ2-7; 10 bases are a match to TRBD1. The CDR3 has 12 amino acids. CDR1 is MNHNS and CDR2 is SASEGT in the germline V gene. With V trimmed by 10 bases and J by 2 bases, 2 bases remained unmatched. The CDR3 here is CAIDRGPYEQYF. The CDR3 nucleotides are TGTGCCATTGACAGGGGGCCCTACGAGCAGTACTTC.

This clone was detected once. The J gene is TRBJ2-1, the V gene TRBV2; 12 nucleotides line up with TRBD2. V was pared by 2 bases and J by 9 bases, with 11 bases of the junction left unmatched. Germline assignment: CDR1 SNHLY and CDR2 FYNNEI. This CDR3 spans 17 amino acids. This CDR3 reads CASSESRLAGVRGEQFF. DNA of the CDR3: TGTGCCAGCAGTGAATCCAGACTAGCGGGAGTTCGTGGTGAGCAGTTCTTC.

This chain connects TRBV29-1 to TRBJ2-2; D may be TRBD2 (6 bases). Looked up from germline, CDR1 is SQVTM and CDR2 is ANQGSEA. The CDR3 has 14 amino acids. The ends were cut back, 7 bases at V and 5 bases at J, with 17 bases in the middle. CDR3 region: CSALGGAGTGELFF. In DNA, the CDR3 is TGCAGCGCCCTCGGCGGGGCGGGAACCGGGGAGCTGTTTTTT.

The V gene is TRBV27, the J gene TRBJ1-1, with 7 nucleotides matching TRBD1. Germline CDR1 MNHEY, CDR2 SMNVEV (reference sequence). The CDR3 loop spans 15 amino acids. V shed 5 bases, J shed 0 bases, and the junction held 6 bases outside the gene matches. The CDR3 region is CASSPATGLNTEAFF. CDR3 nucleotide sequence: TGTGCCAGCAGTCCGGCGACAGGGTTGAACACTGAAGCTTTCTTT.

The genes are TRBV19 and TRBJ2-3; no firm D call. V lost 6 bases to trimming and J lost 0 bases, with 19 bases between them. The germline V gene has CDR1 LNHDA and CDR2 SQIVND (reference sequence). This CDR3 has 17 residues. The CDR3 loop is CASSRFVSRTSTDTQYF. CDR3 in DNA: TGTGCCAGTAGCAGGTTCGTGTCCCGAACTAGCACAGATACGCAGTATTTT.

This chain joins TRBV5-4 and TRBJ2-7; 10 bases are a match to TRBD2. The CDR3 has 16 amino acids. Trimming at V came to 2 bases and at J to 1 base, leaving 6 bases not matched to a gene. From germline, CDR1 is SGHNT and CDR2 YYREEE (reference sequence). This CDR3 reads CASSLLNSGGSYEQYF. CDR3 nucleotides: TGTGCCAGCAGCTTATTGAATAGCGGGGGGTCCTACGAGCAGTACTTC.

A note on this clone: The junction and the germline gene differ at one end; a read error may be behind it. The DNA for the CDR3 is TGTGCTAGCAGCTTAGGGCTGCTCACAGATACGCAGTATTTT. Encoded protein: CASSLGLLTDTQYF. The V and J genes are TRBV7-7 and TRBJ2-3; unclear D gene. In germline, CDR1 is SSHAT, CDR2 FNYEAQ (reference sequence). This CDR3 region has 14 residues. The entire variable domain, with the rest obtained from reference TRBV7-7 and TRBJ2-3, is as follows: GAGVSQSPRYKVTKRGQDVTLRCDPISSHATLYWYQQALGQGPEFLTYFNYEAQPDKSGLPSDRFSAERPEGSISTLTIQRTEQRDSAMYRCASSLGLLTDTQYFGPGTRLTVL.

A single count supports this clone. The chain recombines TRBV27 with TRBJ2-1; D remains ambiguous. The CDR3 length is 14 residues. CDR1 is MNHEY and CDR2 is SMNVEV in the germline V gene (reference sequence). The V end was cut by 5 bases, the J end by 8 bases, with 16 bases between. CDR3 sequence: CASSPSRPGDEQFF. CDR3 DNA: TGTGCCAGCAGTCCCTCTCGACCCGGTGATGAGCAGTTCTTC.